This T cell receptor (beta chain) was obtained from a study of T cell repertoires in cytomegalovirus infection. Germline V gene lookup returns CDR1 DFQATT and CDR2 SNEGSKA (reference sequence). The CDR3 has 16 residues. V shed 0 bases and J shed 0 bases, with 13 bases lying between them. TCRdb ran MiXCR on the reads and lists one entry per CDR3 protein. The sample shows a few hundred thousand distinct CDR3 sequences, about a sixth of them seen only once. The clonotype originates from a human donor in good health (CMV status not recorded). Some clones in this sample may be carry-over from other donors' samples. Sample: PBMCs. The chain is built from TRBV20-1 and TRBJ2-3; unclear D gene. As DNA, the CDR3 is TGCAGTGCTAGAGATTTGGGCGTAATTAGCACAGATACGCAGTATTTT. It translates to CSARDLGVISTDTQYF.